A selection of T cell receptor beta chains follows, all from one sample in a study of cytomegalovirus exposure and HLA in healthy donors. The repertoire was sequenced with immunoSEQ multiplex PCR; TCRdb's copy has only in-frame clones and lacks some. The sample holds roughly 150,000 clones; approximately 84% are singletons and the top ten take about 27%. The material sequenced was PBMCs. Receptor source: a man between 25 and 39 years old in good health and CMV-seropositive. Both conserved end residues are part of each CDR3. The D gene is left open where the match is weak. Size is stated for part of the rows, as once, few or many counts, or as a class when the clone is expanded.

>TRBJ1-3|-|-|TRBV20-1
TGCAGTGCTAGACATGGAAACACCATATATTTT
CSARHGNTIYF
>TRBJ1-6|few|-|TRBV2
TGTGCCAGCAGTGAAAATGCGGCCTATAATTCACCCCTCCACTTT
CASSENAAYNSPLHF
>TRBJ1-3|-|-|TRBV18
TGTGCCAGCTCACCATTTGCGGCAACAGGATCTGGAAACACCATATATTTT
CASSPFAATGSGNTIYF
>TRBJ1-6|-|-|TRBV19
TGTGCCAGTAGTGCGACAGGACTCGGGAATTCACCCCTCCACTTT
CASSATGLGNSPLHF
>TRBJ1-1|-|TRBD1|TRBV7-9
TGTGCCAGCAGCTTAGGGGGACAGGGGGTAGAGGCTTTCTTT
CASSLGGQGVEAFF
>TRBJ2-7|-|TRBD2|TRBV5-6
TGTGCCAGCAGCTACGCCGGGACTAGCGGTTCCTACGAGCAGTACTTC
CASSYAGTSGSYEQYF
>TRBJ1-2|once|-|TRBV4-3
TGCGTCAGCAGCCAAGTCGACACGACCTATGGCTACACCTTC
CVSSQVDTTYGYTF
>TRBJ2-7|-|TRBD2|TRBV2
TGTGCCAGCAGCGGGACTAGCGGCCTGTCGGACGAGCAGTACTTC
CASSGTSGLSDEQYF
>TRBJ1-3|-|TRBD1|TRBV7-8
TGTGCCAGCAGCTTATATCAAAGGACAGGGGGAAACACCATATATTTT
CASSLYQRTGGNTIYF
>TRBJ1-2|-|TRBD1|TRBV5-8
TGTGCCAGCAGCTTCGGGCAGGGGGATGGCTACACCTTC
CASSFGQGDGYTF
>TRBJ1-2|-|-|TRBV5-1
TGCGCCAGCAGCTTGTCCGGACAGTCCTATGGCTACACCTTC
CASSLSGQSYGYTF
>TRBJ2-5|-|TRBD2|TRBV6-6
TGTGCCAGCAGCACGAGGGCTAGCGGGACCAGAGAGACCCAGTACTTC
CASSTRASGTRETQYF
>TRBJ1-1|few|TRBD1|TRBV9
TGTGCCAGCAGCGTAGGGGACAGAACTTTCTTT
CASSVGDRTFF
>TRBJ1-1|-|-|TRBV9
TGTGCCAGCAGCGTCACGGGGAGCGCCACTGAAGCTTTCTTT
CASSVTGSATEAFF
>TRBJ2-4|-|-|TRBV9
TGTGCCAGCAGCCGCTGGGCAGACAAAAACATTCAGTACTTC
CASSRWADKNIQYF
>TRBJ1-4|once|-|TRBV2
TGTGCCAGCAACCTACGGGCAACTAATGAAAAACTGTTTTTT
CASNLRATNEKLFF
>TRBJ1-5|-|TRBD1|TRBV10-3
TGTGCCATCAGTGAAACAGGGGATAATCAGCCCCAGCATTTT
CAISETGDNQPQHF
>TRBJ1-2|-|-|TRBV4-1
TGCGCCAGCAGCCAAGCCACTGGGAGGATACATGGCTACACCTTC
CASSQATGRIHGYTF
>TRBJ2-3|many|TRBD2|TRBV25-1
TGTGCCGTCCAGCGGGAGACGGGGGTAGATACGCAGTATTTT
CAVQRETGVDTQYF
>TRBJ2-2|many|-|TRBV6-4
TGTGCCAGCAGTCAGACGAACACCGGGGAGCTGTTTTTT
CASSQTNTGELFF
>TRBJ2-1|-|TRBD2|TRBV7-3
TGTGCCAGCAGCTGGTCAGCGGGAACGTCCTACAATGAGCAGTTCTTC
CASSWSAGTSYNEQFF
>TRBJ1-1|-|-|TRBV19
TGTGCCAGCCTGAGGTGGAACACTGAAGCTTTCTTT
CASLRWNTEAFF
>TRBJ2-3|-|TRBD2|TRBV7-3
TGTGCCAGCAGCCTAGCGGGAGGGCCGGGAGATACGCAGTATTTT
CASSLAGGPGDTQYF